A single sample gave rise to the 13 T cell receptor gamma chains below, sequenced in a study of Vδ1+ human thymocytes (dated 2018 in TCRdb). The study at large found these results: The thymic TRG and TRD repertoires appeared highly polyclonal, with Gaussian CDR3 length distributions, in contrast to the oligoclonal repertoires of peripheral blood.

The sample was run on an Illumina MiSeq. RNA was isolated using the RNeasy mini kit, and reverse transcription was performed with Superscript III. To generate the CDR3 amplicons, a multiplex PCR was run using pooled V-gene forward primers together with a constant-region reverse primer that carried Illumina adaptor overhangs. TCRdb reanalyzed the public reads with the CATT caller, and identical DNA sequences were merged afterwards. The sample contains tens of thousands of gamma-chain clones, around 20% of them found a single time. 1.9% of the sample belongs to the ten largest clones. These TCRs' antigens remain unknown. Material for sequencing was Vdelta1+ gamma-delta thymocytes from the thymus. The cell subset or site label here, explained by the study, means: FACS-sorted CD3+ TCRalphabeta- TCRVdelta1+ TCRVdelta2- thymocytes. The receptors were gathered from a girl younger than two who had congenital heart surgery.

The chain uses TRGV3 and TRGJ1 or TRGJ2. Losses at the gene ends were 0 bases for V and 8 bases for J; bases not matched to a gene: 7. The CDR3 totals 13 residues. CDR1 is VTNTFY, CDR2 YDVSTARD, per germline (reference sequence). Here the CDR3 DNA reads TGTGCCACCTGGGACAGGCCTCTGGATAAGAAACTCTTT. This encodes CATWDRPLDKKLF.

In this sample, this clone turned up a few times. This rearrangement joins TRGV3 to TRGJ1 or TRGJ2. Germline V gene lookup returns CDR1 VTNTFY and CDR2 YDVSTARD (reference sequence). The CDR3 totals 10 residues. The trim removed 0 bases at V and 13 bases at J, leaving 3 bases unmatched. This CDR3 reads CATWDRNKLF. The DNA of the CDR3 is TGTGCCACCTGGGACAGGAACAAACTCTTT.

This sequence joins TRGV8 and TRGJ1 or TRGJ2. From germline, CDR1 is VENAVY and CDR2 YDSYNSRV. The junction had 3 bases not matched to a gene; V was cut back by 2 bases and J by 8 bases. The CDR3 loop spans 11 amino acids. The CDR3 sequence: CATWDTHKKLF. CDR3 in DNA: TGTGCCACCTGGGATACCCATAAGAAACTCTTT.

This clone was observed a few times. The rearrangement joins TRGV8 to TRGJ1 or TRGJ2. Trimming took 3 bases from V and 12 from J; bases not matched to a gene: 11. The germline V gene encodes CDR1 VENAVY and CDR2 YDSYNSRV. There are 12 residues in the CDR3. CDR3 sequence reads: CATWDLSTGKLF. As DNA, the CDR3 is TGTGCCACCTGGGATCTCTCGACGGGGAAACTCTTT.

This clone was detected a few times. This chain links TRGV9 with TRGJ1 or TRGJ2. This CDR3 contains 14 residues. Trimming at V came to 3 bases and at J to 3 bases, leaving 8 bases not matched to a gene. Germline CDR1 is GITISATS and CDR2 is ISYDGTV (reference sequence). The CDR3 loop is CALWEPIFYYKKLF. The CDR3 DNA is TGTGCCTTGTGGGAGCCCATATTTTATTATAAGAAACTCTTT.

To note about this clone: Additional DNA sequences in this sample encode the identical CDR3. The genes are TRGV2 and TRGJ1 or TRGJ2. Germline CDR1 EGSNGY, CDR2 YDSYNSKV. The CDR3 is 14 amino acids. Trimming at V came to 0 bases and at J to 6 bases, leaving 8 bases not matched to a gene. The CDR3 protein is CATWDGLGCYKKLF. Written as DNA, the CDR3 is TGTGCCACCTGGGACGGGCTGGGTTGTTATAAGAAACTCTTT.

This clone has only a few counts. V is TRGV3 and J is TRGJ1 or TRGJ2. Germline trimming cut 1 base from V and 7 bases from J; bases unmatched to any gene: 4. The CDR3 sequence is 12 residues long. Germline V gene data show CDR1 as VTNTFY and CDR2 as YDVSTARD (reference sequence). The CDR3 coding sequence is TGTGCCACCTGGGACAGTTGGTATAAGAAACTCTTT. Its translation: CATWDSWYKKLF.

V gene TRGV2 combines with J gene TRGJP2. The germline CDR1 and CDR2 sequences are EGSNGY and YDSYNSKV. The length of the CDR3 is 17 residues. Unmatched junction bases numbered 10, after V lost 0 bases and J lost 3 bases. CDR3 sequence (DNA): TGTGCCACCTGGGACGGGCCGGGTAGGGGTAGTGATTGGATCAAGACGTTT. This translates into CATWDGPGRGSDWIKTF.

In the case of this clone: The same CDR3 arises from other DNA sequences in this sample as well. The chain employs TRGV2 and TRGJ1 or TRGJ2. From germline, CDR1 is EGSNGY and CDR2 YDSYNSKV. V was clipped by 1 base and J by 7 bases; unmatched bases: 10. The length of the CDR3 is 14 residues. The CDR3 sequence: CATWDGPRRYKKLF. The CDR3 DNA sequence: TGTGCCACCTGGGACGGCCCCAGACGATATAAGAAACTCTTT.

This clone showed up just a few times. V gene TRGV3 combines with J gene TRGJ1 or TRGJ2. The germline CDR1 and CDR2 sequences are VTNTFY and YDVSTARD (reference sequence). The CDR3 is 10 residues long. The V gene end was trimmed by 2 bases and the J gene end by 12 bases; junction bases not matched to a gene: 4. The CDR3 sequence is CATWDTRKLF. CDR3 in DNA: TGTGCCACCTGGGACACGAGGAAACTCTTT.

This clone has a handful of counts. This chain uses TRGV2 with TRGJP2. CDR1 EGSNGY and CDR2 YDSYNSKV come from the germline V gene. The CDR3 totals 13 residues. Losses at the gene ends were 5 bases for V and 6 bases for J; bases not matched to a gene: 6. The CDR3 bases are TGTGCCACCTGGGTTGGCGGTGATTGGATCAAGACGTTT. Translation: CATWVGGDWIKTF.

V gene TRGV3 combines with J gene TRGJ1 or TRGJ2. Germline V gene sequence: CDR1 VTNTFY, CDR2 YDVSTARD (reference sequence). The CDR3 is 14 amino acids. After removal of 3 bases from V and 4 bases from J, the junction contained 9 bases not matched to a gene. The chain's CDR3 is CATWDGPLYYKKLF. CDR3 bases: TGTGCCACCTGGGACGGGCCGTTGTATTATAAGAAACTCTTT.

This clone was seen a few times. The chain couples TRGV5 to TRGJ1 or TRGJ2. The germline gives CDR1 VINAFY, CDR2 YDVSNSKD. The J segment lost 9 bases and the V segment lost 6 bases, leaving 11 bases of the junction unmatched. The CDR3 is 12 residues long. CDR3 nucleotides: TGTGCCACCTGGTTAGAGCCCTCTAAGAAACTCTTT. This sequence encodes CATWLEPSKKLF.